This T cell receptor (beta chain) was sequenced during a study of blood T cell repertoires in COVID-19. The data were produced by immunoSEQ multiplex PCR, yet TCRdb's version contains in-frame clones alone and is incomplete. The table records 100,000 or so clones, about nine tenths of them present only once. Germline CDR1 SQVTM, CDR2 ANQGSEA. V was pared by 6 bases and J by 3 bases, with 9 bases of the junction left unmatched. The CDR3 runs to 14 residues. The sequencing sample was made of peripheral blood. The receptor's source is a man in his fifties with acute or convalescent COVID-19. V gene TRBV29-1 combines with J gene TRBJ1-1; 8 nucleotides line up with TRBD1. The DNA of the CDR3 is TGCAGCGTGGCAGACAGGGGATACTACACTGAAGCTTTCTTT. It yields the protein CSVADRGYYTEAFF.